This paragraph reports one T cell receptor beta chain. Its target is not known. This specimen belongs to a study of OX40 agonist ivuxolimab in advanced cancers. The overall study: In this cohort, patients received ivuxolimab, an agonistic anti-OX40 (CD134) antibody. Partial responses occurred in Three dose-escalation patients, one with hepatocellular carcinoma and two with cutaneous melanoma. Overall study findings and caveats: The investigators did not determine what antigen specificity the expanded peripheral T cells had.

Using immunoSEQ multiplex PCR, the repertoire was profiled, and TCRdb retains in-frame clones only, with some absent. The data show 71,000 or so clones, approximately 90% seen once. Germline V gene lookup returns CDR1 SGDLS and CDR2 YYNGEE. Trimming took 3 bases from V and 1 from J, leaving 14 bases between them. The CDR3 loop spans 15 amino acids. Blood sampling took place at baseline, cycle 4 day 1, and cycle 7 day 1. The chain combines TRBV9 with TRBJ2-7; TRBD2 is a possible D gene (5 bases). This TCR derives from an adult with an advanced solid tumor such as melanoma, head and neck, liver or kidney cancer. The sequences come from CD4+ or CD8+ T cells sorted from blood, collected in a trial of the OX40 agonist ivuxolimab. The CDR3 is CASSATGVLSYEQYF. DNA for the CDR3: TGTGCCAGCAGCGCTACCGGGGTACTGTCCTACGAGCAGTACTTC.